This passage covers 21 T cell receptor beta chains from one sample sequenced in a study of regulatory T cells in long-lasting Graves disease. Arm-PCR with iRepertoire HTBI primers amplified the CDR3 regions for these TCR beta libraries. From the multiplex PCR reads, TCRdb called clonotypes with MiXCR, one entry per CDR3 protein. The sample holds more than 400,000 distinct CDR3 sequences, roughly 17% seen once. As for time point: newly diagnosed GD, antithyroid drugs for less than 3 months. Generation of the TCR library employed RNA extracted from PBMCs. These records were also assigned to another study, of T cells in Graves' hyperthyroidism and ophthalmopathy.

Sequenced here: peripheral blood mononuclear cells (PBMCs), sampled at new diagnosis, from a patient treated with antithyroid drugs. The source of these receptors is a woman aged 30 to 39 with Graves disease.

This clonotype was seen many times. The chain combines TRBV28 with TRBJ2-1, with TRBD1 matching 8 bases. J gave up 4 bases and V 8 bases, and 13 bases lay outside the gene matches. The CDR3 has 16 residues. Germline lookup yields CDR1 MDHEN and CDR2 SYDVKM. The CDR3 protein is CASFKGSGQEYNEQFF. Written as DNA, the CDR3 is TGTGCCAGCTTCAAGGGGTCGGGACAGGAGTACAATGAGCAGTTCTTC.

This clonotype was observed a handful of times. CDR3 sequence: CASRPTSGRAQETQYF. CDR3 DNA sequence: TGTGCCAGCAGACCTACTAGCGGGAGGGCCCAAGAGACCCAGTACTTC. The chain is built from TRBV28 and TRBJ2-5, with TRBD2 matching 13 bases. The trim removed 6 bases at V and 1 base at J, leaving 5 bases unmatched. The CDR3 covers 16 residues. The V gene's germline CDR1 is MDHEN and CDR2 SYDVKM.

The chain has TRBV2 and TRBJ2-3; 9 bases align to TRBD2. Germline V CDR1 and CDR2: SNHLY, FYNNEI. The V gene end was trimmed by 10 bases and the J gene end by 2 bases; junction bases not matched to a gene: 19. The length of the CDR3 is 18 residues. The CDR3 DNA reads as TGTGCCATCATACAAGATGGGACTAGCCTAGGCCTCACAGATACGCAGTATTTT. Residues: CAIIQDGTSLGLTDTQYF.

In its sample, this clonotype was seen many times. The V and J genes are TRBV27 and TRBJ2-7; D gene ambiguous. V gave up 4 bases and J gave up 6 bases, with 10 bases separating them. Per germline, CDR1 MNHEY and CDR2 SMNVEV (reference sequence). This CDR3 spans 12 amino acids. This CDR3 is CASSSLGFEQYF. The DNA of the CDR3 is TGTGCCAGCAGTTCTTTGGGGTTCGAGCAGTACTTC.

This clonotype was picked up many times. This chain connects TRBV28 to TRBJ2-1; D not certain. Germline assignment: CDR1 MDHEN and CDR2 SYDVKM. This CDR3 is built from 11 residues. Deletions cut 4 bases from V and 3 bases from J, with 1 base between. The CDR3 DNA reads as TGTGCCAGCAGTTACTACAATGAGCAGTTCTTC. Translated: CASSYYNEQFF. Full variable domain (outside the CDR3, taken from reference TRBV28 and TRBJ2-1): DVKVTQSSRYLVKRTGEKVFLECVQDMDHENMFWYRQDPGLGLRLIYFSYDVKMKEKGDIPEGYSVSREKKERFSLILESASTNQTSMYLCASSYYNEQFFGPGTRLTVL.

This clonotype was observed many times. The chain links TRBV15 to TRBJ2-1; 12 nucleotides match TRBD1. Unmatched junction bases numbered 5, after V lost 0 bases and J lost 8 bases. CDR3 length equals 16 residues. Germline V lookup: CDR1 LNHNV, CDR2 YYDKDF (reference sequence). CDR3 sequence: CATSRDRDRGRDEQFF. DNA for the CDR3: TGTGCCACCAGCAGAGACCGGGACAGGGGGCGGGATGAGCAGTTCTTC.

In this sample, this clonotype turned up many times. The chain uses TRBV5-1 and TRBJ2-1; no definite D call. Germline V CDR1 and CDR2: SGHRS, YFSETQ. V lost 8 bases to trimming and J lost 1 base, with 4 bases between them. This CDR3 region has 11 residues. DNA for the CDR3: TGCGCCAGGAAATCCTACAATGAGCAGTTCTTC. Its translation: CARKSYNEQFF.

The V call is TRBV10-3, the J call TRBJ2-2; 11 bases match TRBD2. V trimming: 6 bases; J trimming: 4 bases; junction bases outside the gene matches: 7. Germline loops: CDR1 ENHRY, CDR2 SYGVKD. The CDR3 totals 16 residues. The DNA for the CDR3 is TGTGCCATCAGCCGCGGACTAGCGGGTGGCACCGGGGAGCTGTTTTTT. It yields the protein CAISRGLAGGTGELFF.

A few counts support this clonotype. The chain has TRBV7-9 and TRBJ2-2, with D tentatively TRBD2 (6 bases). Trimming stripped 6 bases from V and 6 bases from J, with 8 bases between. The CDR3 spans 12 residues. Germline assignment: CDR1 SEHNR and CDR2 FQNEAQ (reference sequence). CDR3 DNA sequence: TGTGCCAGCAGGCGGGGCCCCGGGGAGCTGTTTTTT. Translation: CASRRGPGELFF. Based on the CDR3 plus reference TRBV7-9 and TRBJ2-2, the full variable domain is DTGVSQNPRHKITKRGQNVTFRCDPISEHNRLYWYRQTLGQGPEFLTYFQNEAQLEKSRLLSDRFSAERPKGSFSTLEIQRTEQGDSAMYLCASRRGPGELFFGEGSRLTVL.

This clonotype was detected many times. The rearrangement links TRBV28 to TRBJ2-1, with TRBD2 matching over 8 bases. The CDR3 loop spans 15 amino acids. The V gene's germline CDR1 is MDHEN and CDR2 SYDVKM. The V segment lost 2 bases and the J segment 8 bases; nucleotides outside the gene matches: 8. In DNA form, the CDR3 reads TGTGCCAGCAGTTTAACGGGACTAGTTCAGGATGAGCAGTTCTTC. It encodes CASSLTGLVQDEQFF.

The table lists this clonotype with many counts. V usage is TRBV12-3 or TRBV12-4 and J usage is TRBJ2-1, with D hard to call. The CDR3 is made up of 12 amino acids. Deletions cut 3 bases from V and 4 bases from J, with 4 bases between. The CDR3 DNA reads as TGTGCCAGCAGTTTCCGATACAATGAGCAGTTCTTC. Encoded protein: CASSFRYNEQFF.

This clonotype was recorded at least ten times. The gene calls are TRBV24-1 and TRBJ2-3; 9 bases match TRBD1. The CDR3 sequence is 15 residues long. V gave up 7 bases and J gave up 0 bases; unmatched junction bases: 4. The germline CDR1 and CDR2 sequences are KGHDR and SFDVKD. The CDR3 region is CATSRTGESTDTQYF. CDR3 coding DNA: TGTGCCACCAGCCGGACAGGGGAAAGCACAGATACGCAGTATTTT.

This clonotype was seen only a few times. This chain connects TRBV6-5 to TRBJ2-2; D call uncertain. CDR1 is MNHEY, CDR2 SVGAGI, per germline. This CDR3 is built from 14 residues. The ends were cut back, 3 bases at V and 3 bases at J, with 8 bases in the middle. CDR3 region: CASSYSHYTGELFF. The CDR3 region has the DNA TGTGCCAGCAGTTATTCCCACTACACCGGGGAGCTGTTTTTT.

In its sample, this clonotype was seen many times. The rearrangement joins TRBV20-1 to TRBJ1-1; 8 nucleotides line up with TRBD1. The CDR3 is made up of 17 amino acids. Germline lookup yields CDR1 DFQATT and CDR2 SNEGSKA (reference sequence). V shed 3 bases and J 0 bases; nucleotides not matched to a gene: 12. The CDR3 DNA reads TGCAGTGCTAGGCGGACAGGGTGGGTGAGGGTGAACACTGAAGCTTTCTTT. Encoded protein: CSARRTGWVRVNTEAFF.

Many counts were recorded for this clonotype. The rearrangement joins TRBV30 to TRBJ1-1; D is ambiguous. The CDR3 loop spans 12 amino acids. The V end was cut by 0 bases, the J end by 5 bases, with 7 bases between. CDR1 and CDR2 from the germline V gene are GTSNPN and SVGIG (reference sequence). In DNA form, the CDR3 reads TGTGCCTGGAGTGTACTAAGTACTGAAGCTTTCTTT. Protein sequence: CAWSVLSTEAFF.

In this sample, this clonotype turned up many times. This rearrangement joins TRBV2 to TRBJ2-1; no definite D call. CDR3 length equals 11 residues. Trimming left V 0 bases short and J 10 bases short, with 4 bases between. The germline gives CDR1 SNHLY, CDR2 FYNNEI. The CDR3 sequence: CASSEAGEQFF. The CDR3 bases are TGTGCCAGCAGTGAAGCAGGCGAGCAGTTCTTC.

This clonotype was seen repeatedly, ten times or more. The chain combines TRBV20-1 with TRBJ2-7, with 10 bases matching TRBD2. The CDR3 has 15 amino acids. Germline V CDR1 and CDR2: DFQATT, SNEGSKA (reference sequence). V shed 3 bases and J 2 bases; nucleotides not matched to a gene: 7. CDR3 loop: CSASPGGTSAYEQYF. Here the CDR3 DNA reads TGCAGTGCTAGCCCAGGAGGGACTAGCGCCTACGAGCAGTACTTC.

The CDR3 sequence is CASSGDNPASPKNYEQYF. CDR3 coding DNA: TGTGCCAGCAGTGGCGACAATCCAGCCTCCCCAAAAAACTACGAGCAGTACTTC. The V and J genes are TRBV25-1 and TRBJ2-7; D gene uncertain. The CDR3 totals 18 residues. CDR1 MGHDK and CDR2 SYGVNS come from the germline V gene. V was trimmed by 4 bases and J by 3 bases, leaving 25 bases between them.

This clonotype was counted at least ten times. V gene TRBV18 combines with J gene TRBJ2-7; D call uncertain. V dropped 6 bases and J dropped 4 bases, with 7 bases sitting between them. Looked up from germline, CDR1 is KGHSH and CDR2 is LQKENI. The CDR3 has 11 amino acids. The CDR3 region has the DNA TGTGCCAGCTCGATAAGTTACGAGCAGTACTTC. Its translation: CASSISYEQYF.

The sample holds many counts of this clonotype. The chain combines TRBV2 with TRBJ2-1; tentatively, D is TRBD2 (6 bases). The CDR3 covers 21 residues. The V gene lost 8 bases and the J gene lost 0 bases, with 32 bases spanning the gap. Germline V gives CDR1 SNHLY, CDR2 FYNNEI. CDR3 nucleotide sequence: TGTGCCAGCCTCTTCAAGGGTAATAGCGGTCCTAACGGAGGCTCCTACAATGAGCAGTTCTTC. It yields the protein CASLFKGNSGPNGGSYNEQFF.

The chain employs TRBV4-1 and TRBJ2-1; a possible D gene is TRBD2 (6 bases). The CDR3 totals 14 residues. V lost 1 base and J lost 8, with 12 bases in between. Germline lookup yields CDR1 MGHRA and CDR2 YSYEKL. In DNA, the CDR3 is TGCGCCAGCAGCCAAGGGTGGGGGGAGGATGAGCAGTTCTTC. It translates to CASSQGWGEDEQFF.